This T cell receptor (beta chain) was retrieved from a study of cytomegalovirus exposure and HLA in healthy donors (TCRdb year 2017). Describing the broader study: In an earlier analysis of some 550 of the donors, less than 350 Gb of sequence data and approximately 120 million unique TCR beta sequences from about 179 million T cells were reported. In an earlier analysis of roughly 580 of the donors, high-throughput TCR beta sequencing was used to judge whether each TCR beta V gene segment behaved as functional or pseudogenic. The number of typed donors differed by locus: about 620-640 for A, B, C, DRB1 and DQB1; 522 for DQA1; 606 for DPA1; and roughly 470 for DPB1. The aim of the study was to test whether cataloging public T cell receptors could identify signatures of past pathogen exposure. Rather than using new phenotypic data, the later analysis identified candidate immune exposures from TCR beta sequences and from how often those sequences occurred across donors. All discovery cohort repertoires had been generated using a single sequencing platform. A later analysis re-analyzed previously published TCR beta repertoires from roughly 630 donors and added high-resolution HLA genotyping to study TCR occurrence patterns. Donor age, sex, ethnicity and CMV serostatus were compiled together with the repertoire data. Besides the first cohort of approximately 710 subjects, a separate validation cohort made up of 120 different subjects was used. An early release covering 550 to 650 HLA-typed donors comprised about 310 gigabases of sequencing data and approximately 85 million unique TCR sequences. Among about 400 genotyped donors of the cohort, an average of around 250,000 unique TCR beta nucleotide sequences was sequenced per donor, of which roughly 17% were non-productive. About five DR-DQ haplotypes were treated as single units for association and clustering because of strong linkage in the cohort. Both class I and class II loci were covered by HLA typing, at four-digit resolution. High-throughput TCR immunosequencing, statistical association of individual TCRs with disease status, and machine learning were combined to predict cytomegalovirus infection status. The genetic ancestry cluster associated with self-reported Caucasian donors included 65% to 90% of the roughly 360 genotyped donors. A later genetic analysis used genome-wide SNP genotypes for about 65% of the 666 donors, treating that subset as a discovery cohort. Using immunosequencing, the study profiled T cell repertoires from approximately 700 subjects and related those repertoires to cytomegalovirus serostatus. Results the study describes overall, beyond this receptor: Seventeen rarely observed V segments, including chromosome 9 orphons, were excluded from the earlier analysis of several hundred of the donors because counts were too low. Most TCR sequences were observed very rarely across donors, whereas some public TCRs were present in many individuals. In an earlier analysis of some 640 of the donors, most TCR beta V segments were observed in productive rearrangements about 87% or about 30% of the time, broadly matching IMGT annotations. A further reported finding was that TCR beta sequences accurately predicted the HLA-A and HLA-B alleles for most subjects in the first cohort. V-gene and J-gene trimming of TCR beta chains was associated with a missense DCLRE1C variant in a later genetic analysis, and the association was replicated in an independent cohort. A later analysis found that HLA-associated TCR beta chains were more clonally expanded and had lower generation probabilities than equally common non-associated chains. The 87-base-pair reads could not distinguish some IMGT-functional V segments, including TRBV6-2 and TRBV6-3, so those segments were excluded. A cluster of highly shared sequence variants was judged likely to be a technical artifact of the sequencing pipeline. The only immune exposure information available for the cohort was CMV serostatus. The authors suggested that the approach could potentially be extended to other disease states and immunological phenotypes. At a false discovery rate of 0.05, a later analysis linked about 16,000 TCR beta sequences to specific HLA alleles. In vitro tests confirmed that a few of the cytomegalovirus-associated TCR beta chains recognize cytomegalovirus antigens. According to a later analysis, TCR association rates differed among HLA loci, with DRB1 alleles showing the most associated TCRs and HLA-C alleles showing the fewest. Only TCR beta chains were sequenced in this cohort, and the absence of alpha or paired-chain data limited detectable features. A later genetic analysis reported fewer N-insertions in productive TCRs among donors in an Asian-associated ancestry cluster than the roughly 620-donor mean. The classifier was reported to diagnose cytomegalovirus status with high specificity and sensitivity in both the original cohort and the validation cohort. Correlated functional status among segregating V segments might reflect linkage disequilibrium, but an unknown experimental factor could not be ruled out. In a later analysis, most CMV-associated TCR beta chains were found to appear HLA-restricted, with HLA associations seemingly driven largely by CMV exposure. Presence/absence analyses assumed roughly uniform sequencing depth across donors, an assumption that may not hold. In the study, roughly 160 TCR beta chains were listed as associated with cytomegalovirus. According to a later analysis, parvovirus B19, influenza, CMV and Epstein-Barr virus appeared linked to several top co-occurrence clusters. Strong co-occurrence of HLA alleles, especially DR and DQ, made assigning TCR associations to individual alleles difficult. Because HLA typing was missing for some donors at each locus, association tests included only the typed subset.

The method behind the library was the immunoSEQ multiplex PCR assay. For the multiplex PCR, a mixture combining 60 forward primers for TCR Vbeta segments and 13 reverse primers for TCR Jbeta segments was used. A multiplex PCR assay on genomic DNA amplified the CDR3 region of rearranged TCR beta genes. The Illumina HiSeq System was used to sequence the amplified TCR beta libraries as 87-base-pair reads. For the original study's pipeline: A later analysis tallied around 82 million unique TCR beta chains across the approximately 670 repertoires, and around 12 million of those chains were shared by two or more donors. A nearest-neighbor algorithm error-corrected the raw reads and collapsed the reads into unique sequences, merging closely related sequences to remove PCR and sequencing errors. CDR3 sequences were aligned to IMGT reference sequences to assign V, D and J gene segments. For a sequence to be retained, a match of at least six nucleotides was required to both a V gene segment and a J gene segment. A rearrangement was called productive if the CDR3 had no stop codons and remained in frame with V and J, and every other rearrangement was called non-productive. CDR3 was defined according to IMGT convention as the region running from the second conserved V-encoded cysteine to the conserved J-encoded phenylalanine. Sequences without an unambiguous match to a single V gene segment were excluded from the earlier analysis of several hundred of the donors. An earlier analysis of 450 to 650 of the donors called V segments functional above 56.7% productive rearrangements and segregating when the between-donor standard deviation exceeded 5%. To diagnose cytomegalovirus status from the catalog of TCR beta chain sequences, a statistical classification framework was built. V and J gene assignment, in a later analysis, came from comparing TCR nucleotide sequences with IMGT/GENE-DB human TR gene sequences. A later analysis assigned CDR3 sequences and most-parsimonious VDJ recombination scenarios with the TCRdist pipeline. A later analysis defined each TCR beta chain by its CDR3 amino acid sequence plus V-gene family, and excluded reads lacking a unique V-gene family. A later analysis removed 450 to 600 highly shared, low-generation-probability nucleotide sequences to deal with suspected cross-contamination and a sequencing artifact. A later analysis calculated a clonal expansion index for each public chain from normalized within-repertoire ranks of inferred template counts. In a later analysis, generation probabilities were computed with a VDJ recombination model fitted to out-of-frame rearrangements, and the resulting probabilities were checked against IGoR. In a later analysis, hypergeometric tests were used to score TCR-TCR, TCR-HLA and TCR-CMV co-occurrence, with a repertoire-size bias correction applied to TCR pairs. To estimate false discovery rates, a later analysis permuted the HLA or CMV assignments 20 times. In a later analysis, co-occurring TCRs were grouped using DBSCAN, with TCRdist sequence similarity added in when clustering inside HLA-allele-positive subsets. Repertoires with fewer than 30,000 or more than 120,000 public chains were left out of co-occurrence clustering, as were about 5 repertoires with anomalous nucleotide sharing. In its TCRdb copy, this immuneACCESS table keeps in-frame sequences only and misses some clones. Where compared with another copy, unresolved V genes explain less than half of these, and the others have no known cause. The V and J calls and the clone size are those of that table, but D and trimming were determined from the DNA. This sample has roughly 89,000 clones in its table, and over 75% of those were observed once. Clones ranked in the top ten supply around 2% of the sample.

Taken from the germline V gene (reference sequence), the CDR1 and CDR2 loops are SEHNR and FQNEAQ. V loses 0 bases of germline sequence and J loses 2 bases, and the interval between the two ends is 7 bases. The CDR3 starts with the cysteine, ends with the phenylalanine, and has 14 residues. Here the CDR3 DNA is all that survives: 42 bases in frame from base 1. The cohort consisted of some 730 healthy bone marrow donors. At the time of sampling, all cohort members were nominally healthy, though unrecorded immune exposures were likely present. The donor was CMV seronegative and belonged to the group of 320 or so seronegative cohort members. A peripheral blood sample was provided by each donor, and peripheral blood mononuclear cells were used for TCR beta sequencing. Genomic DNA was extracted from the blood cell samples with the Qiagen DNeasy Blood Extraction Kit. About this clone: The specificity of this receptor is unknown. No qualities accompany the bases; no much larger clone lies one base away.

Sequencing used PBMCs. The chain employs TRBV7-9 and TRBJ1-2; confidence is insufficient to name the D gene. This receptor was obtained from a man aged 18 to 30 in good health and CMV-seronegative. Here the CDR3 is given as CASSLAIVNYGYTF. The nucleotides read TGTGCCAGCAGCTTAGCCATAGTGAACTATGGCTACACCTTC.